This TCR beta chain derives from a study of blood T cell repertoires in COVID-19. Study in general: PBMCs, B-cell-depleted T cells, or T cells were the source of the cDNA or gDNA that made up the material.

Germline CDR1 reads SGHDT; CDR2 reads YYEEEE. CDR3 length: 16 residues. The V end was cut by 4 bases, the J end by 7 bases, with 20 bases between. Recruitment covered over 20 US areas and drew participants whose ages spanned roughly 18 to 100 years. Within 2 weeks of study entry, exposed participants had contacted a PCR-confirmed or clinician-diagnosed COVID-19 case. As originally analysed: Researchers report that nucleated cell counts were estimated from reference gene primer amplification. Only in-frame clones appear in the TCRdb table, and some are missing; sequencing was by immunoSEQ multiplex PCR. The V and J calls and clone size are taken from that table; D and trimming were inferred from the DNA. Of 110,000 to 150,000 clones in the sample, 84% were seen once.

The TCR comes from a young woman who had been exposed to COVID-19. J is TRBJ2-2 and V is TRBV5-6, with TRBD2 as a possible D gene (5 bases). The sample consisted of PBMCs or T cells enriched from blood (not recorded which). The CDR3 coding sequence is TGTGCCAGCAGCCAGAGGGCCCGGGGTTGGGTCGGGGAGCTGTTTTTT. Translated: CASSQRARGWVGELFF. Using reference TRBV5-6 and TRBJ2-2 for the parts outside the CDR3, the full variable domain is DAGVTQSPTHLIKTRGQQVTLRCSPKSGHDTVSWYQQALGQGPQFIFQYYEEEERQRGNFPDRFSGHQFPNYSSELNVNALLLGDSALYLCASSQRARGWVGELFFGEGSRLTVL.